The 12 T cell receptor beta chains listed next were all sequenced from one sample in a study of CD8+ T cells in alopecia areata (dated by TCRdb to the late 2010s). Library method: the immunoSEQ multiplex PCR assay. To provide template for TCR sequencing, every sample had RNA extracted and reverse transcribed into cDNA. Here the immuneACCESS table is served through TCRdb, limited to in-frame sequences with V and J called. Missing clones are a known gap in these copies; in checked studies unresolved V genes cover under half, and the rest lacks a known reason. The sample table holds 120,000 to 150,000 clones, of which approximately 50% were seen once. The ten largest clones take up about 6.4% of the sample. The sequenced sample was CD4+ T cells sorted from blood. The receptors were sampled from a human donor with alopecia areata.

J is TRBJ2-3 and V is TRBV18, with 8 bases lining up with TRBD2. The CDR3 is 17 amino acids. From germline, CDR1 is KGHSH and CDR2 LQKENI. The J segment lost 3 bases and the V segment lost 3 bases, leaving 11 bases of the junction unmatched. In DNA, the CDR3 is TGTGCCAGCTCACCCGACACCAGCGGGAGAGGTACAGATACGCAGTATTTT. Translation gives CASSPDTSGRGTDTQYF.

The chain links TRBV2 to TRBJ2-4; tentative D call: TRBD1 (5 bases). V was clipped by 2 bases and J by 3 bases, with 8 bases between them. Germline V gives CDR1 SNHLY, CDR2 FYNNEI. The CDR3 covers 14 residues. CDR3 nucleotides: TGTGCCAGCAGTGAATGGGGCGGCAAAAACATTCAGTACTTC. Encoded protein: CASSEWGGKNIQYF. Full variable domain (rest looked up from reference TRBV2 and TRBJ2-4): EPEVTQTPSHQVTQMGQEVILRCVPISNHLYFYWYRQILGQKVEFLVSFYNNEISEKSEIFDDQFSVERPDGSNFTLKIRSTKLEDSAMYFCASSEWGGKNIQYFGAGTRLSVL.

The chain recombines TRBV7-6 with TRBJ2-5, with TRBD2 matching 11 bases. With V trimmed by 5 bases and J by 5 bases, 7 bases remained unmatched. This CDR3 has 15 residues. CDR1 and CDR2 from the germline V gene are SGHVS and FNYEAQ. In DNA form, the CDR3 reads TGTGCCAGCAGCCCTCTAGCGGGAGGCAAGGAGACCCAGTACTTC. Translation: CASSPLAGGKETQYF. The full variable domain, rest sourced from reference TRBV7-6 and TRBJ2-5, is GAGVSQSPRYKVTKRGQDVALRCDPISGHVSLYWYRQALGQGPEFLTYFNYEAQQDKSGLPNDRFSAERPEGSISTLTIQRTEQRDSAMYRCASSPLAGGKETQYFGPGTRLLVL.

The chain uses TRBV5-1 and TRBJ2-1; 13 nucleotides match TRBD2. CDR1 and CDR2 (germline): SGHRS, YFSETQ. With V trimmed by 0 bases and J by 10 bases, 7 bases remained unmatched. This CDR3 comprises 16 residues. The CDR3 sequence is CASSLVELAGGREQFF. CDR3 in DNA: TGCGCCAGCAGCTTGGTGGAACTAGCGGGAGGGAGGGAGCAGTTCTTC.

The V gene is TRBV7-2, the J gene TRBJ2-7; perhaps TRBD1 as D (6 bases). Trimming took 4 bases from V and 7 from J, leaving 17 bases between them. CDR3 length: 14 residues. Per the germline V gene, CDR1 is SGHTA and CDR2 is FQGNSA. CDR3 nucleotide sequence: TGTGCCAGCAGCTCTCAGGCAGGGGCGGTTGAGCAGTACTTC. Protein: CASSSQAGAVEQYF.

The V and J genes are TRBV30 and TRBJ1-2, with 7 bases fitting TRBD1. J lost 4 bases, V lost 1 base, and 3 bases had no gene match. CDR3 size: 13 residues. Germline V gives CDR1 GTSNPN, CDR2 SVGIG (reference sequence). CDR3 in DNA: TGTGCCTGGAGTGGGGACAGTGGCTATGGCTACACCTTC. Its protein product is CAWSGDSGYGYTF. Full variable domain (remainder filled in from reference TRBV30 and TRBJ1-2): SQTIHQWPATLVQPVGSPLSLECTVEGTSNPNLYWYRQAAGRGLQLLFYSVGIGQISSEVPQNLSASRPQDRQFILSSKKLLLSDSGFYLCAWSGDSGYGYTFGSGTRLTVV.

The V and J genes are TRBV28 and TRBJ2-4, with D tentatively TRBD2 (6 bases). CDR3 length: 17 amino acids. V was clipped by 5 bases and J by 0 bases, with 17 bases between them. Looked up from germline, CDR1 is MDHEN and CDR2 is SYDVKM. This CDR3 reads CASSAGGTSLAKNIQYF. Here the CDR3 DNA reads TGTGCCAGCAGTGCCGGAGGGACGTCCCTAGCCAAAAACATTCAGTACTTC.

The rearrangement joins TRBV29-1 to TRBJ2-3; D is uncertain. The V gene's germline CDR1 is SQVTM and CDR2 ANQGSEA. Trimming pared 0 bases from V and 8 bases from J, leaving 9 bases between. The CDR3 extends over 12 amino acids. The CDR3 loop reads CSVEDHRVTQYF. CDR3 bases: TGCAGCGTTGAAGATCATAGGGTTACGCAGTATTTT.

The V gene is TRBV5-1, the J gene TRBJ2-1, with TRBD2 matching over 14 bases. Germline trimming cut 4 bases from V and 5 bases from J; bases unmatched to any gene: 2. This CDR3 region has 15 residues. Germline-derived CDR1 and CDR2 are SGHRS and YFSETQ. DNA of the CDR3: TGCGCCAGCAGCCGGACTAGCGGGAGGAACAATGAGCAGTTCTTC. Protein product: CASSRTSGRNNEQFF. Full variable domain (missing parts from reference TRBV5-1 and TRBJ2-1): KAGVTQTPRYLIKTRGQQVTLSCSPISGHRSVSWYQQTPGQGLQFLFEYFSETQRNKGNFPGRFSGRQFSNSRSEMNVSTLELGDSALYLCASSRTSGRNNEQFFGPGTRLTVL.

This clone was seen a handful of times. V and J are TRBV2 and TRBJ2-4, with D tentatively TRBD1 (5 bases). V was shortened by 4 bases and J by 5 bases, with 6 bases between the two germline ends. The CDR3 runs to 12 residues. Germline CDR1 is SNHLY and CDR2 is FYNNEI. CDR3 in DNA: TGTGCCAGCAGTGTGACAGAAAACATTCAGTACTTC. Translated: CASSVTENIQYF.

V gene TRBV5-1 combines with J gene TRBJ2-3; D is undetermined. The CDR3 extends over 16 amino acids. Trimming cost V 1 base and J 6 bases, with 18 bases left between them. CDR1 and CDR2 (germline): SGHRS, YFSETQ. This CDR3 reads CASSLFGRPSGDTQYF. The CDR3 nucleotides read TGCGCCAGCAGCTTGTTCGGCAGGCCCTCCGGGGATACGCAGTATTTT.

Remarks on this clone: The junction departs from germline at one end; a sequencing error may be responsible. This rearrangement joins TRBV7-7 to TRBJ2-7, with TRBD2 matching over 7 bases. There are 15 residues in the CDR3. CDR1 SSHAT and CDR2 FNYEAQ come from the germline V gene (reference sequence). The CDR3, as DNA: TGTGCTAGCAGCTTAGCGGGCGGGAGCTCCTACGAGCAGTACTTC. Its translation: CASSLAGGSSYEQYF.